This T cell receptor beta chain is drawn from a study of T cells in Graves' hyperthyroidism and ophthalmopathy. This clonotype appeared a single time. The CDR3 consists of 9 residues. Germline V gene lookup returns CDR1 SQVTM and CDR2 ANQGSEA. Between the trimmed V and J ends, which lost 8 bases and 5 bases, there was a span of 6 bases. The TCR beta CDR3 regions underwent amplification using RNA transcripts as the source. RT-PCR in the first round (using the HTBI primer set) targeted the TCR CDR3. Using its own MiXCR run on the multiplex PCR reads, TCRdb lists one record per CDR3 protein. The sample holds roughly 710,000 distinct CDR3 sequences, 35% seen once.

The sample was blood. The rearrangement joins TRBV29-1 to TRBJ2-5; D gene uncertain. This TCR was recovered from a woman in her 40s with Graves' hyperthyroidism. The CDR3 nucleotides are TGCAGCCAAGCGGAGACCCAGTACTTC. It specifies CSQAETQYF.